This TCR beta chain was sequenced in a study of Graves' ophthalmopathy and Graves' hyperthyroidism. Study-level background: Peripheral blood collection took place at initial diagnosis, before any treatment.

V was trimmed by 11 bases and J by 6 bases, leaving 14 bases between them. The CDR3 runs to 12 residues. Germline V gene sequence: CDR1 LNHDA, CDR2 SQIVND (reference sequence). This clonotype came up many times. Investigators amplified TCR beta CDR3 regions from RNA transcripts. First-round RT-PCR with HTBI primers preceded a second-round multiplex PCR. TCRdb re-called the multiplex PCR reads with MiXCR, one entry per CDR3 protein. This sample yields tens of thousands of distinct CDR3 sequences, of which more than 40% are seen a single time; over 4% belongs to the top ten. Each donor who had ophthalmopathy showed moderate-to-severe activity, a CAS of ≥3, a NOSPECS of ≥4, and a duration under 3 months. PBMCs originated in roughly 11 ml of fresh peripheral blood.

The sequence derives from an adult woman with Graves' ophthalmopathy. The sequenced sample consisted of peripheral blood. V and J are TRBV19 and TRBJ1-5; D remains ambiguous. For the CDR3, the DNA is TGTGCCTGTACGGTAGGGCGTCAGCCCCAGCATTTT. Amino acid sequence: CACTVGRQPQHF.